Listed below are T cell receptor beta chains from one sample, sequenced in a study of cytomegalovirus exposure and HLA in healthy donors. Sequenced by immunoSEQ multiplex PCR; TCRdb stores in-frame clones only, minus some. The profile shows 110,000 to 150,000 clones, 65% to 85% of them singletons. The specimen was PBMCs. These receptors were obtained from a male donor in good health and CMV-seronegative. The CDR3 runs from the conserved cysteine through the conserved F or W. The order of the fields is J gene, clone size, V gene, D gene, CDR3 protein, CDR3 DNA. The D gene is left open where the match is weak. The size entry is marked missing in some rows and otherwise reads once, few, many or a size class.

J gene: TRBJ1-4
clone size: few
V gene: TRBV7-2
D gene: TRBD1
CDR3 protein: CASSLTTFAGQANEKLFF
CDR3 DNA: TGTGCCAGCAGCTTAACAACGTTCGCAGGACAGGCTAATGAAAAACTGTTTTTT

J gene: TRBJ2-2
clone size: NA
V gene: TRBV7-3
D gene: TRBD2
CDR3 protein: CASSYLAGATGELFF
CDR3 DNA: TGTGCCAGCAGCTATCTAGCGGGGGCGACCGGGGAGCTGTTTTTT

J gene: TRBJ2-7
clone size: NA
V gene: TRBV5-1
D gene: NA
CDR3 protein: CASSWGDPYEQYF
CDR3 DNA: TGCGCCAGCAGCTGGGGGGACCCCTACGAGCAGTACTTC

J gene: TRBJ2-5
clone size: NA
V gene: TRBV6-5
D gene: TRBD1
CDR3 protein: CASSGQVDGETQYF
CDR3 DNA: TGTGCCAGCAGTGGACAGGTTGACGGAGAGACCCAGTACTTC

J gene: TRBJ2-7
clone size: NA
V gene: TRBV6-4
D gene: TRBD2
CDR3 protein: CASSDVHPFDSGSPYEQYF
CDR3 DNA: TGTGCCAGCAGTGACGTCCACCCTTTCGATAGCGGGAGTCCCTACGAGCAGTACTTC

J gene: TRBJ1-1
clone size: once
V gene: TRBV27
D gene: NA
CDR3 protein: CASSTRGGMNTEAFF
CDR3 DNA: TGTGCCAGCAGTACTAGGGGGGGAATGAACACTGAAGCTTTCTTT

J gene: TRBJ1-2
clone size: NA
V gene: TRBV5-1
D gene: NA
CDR3 protein: CASSSEGGAYGYTF
CDR3 DNA: TGCGCCAGCAGCTCGGAGGGGGGGGCCTATGGCTACACCTTC

J gene: TRBJ2-7
clone size: NA
V gene: TRBV5-6
D gene: NA
CDR3 protein: CASVRTDIPYEQYF
CDR3 DNA: TGTGCCAGTGTGAGGACAGACATTCCCTACGAGCAGTACTTC

J gene: TRBJ1-2
clone size: NA
V gene: TRBV4-3
D gene: NA
CDR3 protein: CAISQDMTARVYGYTF
CDR3 DNA: TGCGCCATCAGCCAAGACATGACAGCTCGTGTGTATGGCTACACCTTC

J gene: TRBJ1-1
clone size: once
V gene: TRBV19
D gene: NA
CDR3 protein: CASSQTTKFGDTEAFF
CDR3 DNA: TGTGCCAGTAGCCAAACTACCAAATTCGGGGACACTGAAGCTTTCTTT